This T cell receptor beta chain was profiled in a study of blood T cell repertoires in COVID-19 (dated by TCRdb to 2019 to 2021). General notes on the study: Samples from collaborators originated in the United States, Italy and Spain and spanned both the acute and convalescent phases of COVID-19. A freely available public database, intended as a resource for researchers studying the immune response to SARS-CoV-2, is where the repertoires were released. The material from the prospective study consisted of cDNA or gDNA derived from T cells, B-cell-depleted T cells, or PBMCs. Samples were obtained from the ongoing ImmuneRACE study (first 160 participants) and from about 1,300 subjects provided by 6 global collaborators. Nearly every sample came with metadata listing a de-identified subject ID, COVID-19 status, age in years and sex. Subjects who had been exposed to COVID-19, were actively infected with it, or had recovered from it provided the deeply sampled blood TCRbeta repertoires that made up the dataset. Where HLA class I and class II types were available, the types were taken from metadata supplied by the sample provider, not from assay-based typing. What the authors observed across the whole study: The quantity of clinical and demographic metadata differed by source and by participant and was supplied without curation.

TCRbeta CDR3 regions were amplified from genomic DNA using the immunoSEQ Assay, a bias-controlled multiplex PCR. Turning to the authors' computational methods: Within the assay, amplification of reference gene primers was used to estimate how many nucleated cells each sample contained. To quantify the absolute abundance of each unique TCRbeta CDR3 rearrangement, sequence reads were collapsed and filtered. For each sample, productive Simpson clonality was calculated by taking the square root of Simpson's diversity index across productive rearrangements. The clones in this table, taken by TCRdb from immuneACCESS, are in-frame only. Not every clone is retained; where verified, under half of the shortfall comes from an unresolved V gene, and the cause of the rest is unknown. That table furnishes V, J and clone size, whereas the DNA furnished D and trimming. The sample has under 200,000 clones on record, around 83% of them singletons. About 6% of the sample is taken by the ten largest.

Collaborating institutions collected whole blood in K2EDTA tubes following their own protocols. For TCRbeta analysis, collaborator samples were shipped as frozen whole blood, as isolated PBMCs, or as DNA extracted from either sample type. Counted from cysteine to phenylalanine, this CDR3 has 15 amino acids. CDR3 DNA only is kept here, 45 bases in frame from base 1. V is cut by 6 bases and J by 6 bases, and the space between the germline ends is 17 bases. Taken from the germline V gene, the CDR1 and CDR2 loops are ENHRY and SYGVKD. About this clone itself: Its antigen target is currently unknown. No base-level quality is on record; no much larger clone is a single base apart.

Source material: peripheral blood. This sequence originates from a woman aged 40 to 50 with acute or convalescent COVID-19. The V gene is TRBV10-3 and the J gene is TRBJ2-2; TRBD1 could be the D gene, as 6 bases match. The CDR3 amino acid sequence is: CAISFHRVRPGELFF. At the DNA level, the sequence is TGTGCCATCAGCTTCCACAGGGTGCGTCCCGGGGAGCTGTTTTTT.